A single sample gave rise to the 14 T cell receptor beta chains below, sequenced in a study of blood T cell repertoires in COVID-19. Libraries were prepared by immunoSEQ multiplex PCR; TCRdb keeps only in-frame clonotypes and omits some of them. The sample yields tens of thousands of clones, about nine tenths seen once. Sequenced: peripheral blood. The receptors were gathered from a woman aged 45 to 65 in a cohort sampled during active COVID-19.

The chain recombines TRBV24-1 with TRBJ2-1, with 10 bases identical to TRBD1. The J segment lost 7 bases and the V segment lost 4 bases, leaving 9 bases of the junction unmatched. This CDR3 has 16 residues. The germline V gene has CDR1 KGHDR and CDR2 SFDVKD. Written as DNA, the CDR3 is TGTGCCACCAGTGACTTGACAGGGGGCCTTTTAAATGAGCAGTTCTTC. It translates to CATSDLTGGLLNEQFF.

The chain employs TRBV3-1 (or the pseudogene TRBV3-2) and TRBJ2-1; 10 bases match TRBD2. CDR1 is LGHDT, CDR2 YNNKEL, per germline (reference sequence). With 2 bases clipped from V and 7 bases from J, the junction kept 2 bases outside the gene matches. This CDR3 region has 14 residues. The CDR3 loop reads CASSQLAGVNEQFF. Here the CDR3 DNA reads TGTGCCAGCAGCCAACTAGCGGGAGTAAATGAGCAGTTCTTC.

The chain links TRBV5-1 to TRBJ1-2, with D perhaps TRBD1 (5 bases). The CDR3 consists of 15 residues. The V end was cut by 4 bases, the J end by 0 bases, with 13 bases between. The germline V gene has CDR1 SGHRS and CDR2 YFSETQ. In DNA, the CDR3 is TGCGCCAGCAGCCCAGGACATCCAGCTAACTATGGCTACACCTTC. This gives the protein CASSPGHPANYGYTF.

The chain employs TRBV11-2 and TRBJ2-7, with TRBD2 matching 9 bases. The CDR3 length is 16 residues. Germline CDR1 and CDR2: SGHAT and FQNNGV. With V trimmed by 6 bases and J by 0 bases, 9 bases remained unmatched. CDR3 nucleotides: TGTGCCAGCAGGGTTCTGACTAGCGGAGTCTCCTACGAGCAGTACTTC. Protein: CASRVLTSGVSYEQYF. The variable domain in full, completed from reference TRBV11-2 and TRBJ2-7, reads EAGVAQSPRYKIIEKRQSVAFWCNPISGHATLYWYQQILGQGPKLLIQFQNNGVVDDSQLPKDRFSAERLKGVDSTLKIQPAKLEDSAVYLCASRVLTSGVSYEQYFGPGTRLTVT.

V is TRBV12-3 or TRBV12-4 and J is TRBJ2-1; D is unclear. The CDR3 runs to 13 residues. V was trimmed by 1 base and J by 8 bases, leaving 9 bases between them. The CDR3 DNA reads TGTGCCAGCAGTTTAGGGGCAGGCTATGAGCAGTTCTTC. It encodes CASSLGAGYEQFF.

Only one count was recorded for this clone. The gene calls are TRBV11-2 and TRBJ2-6; 7 positions agree with TRBD2. Germline assignment: CDR1 SGHAT and CDR2 FQNNGV. Trimming cost V 6 bases and J 4 bases; bases outside gene matches: 3. The CDR3 spans 14 residues. The CDR3 here is CASSGGVGANVLTF. The DNA of the CDR3 is TGTGCCAGCAGTGGGGGGGTCGGGGCCAACGTCCTGACTTTC.

This chain connects TRBV4-1 to TRBJ2-7; possibly TRBD1 for D (6 bases). This CDR3 has 17 amino acids. Germline loops: CDR1 MGHRA, CDR2 YSYEKL. Trimming took off 0 bases at V and 2 bases at J, with 17 bases between the two ends. The CDR3 DNA reads as TGCGCCAGCAGCCAAGATCGAGGAAGAGGGGGAGCCTACGAGCAGTACTTC. It codes for CASSQDRGRGGAYEQYF.

This sequence joins TRBV19 and TRBJ1-5, with D maybe TRBD1 (6 bases). The germline V and J ends were trimmed by 4 bases and 5 bases, with 9 bases remaining between them. CDR1 and CDR2 (germline): LNHDA, SQIVND (reference sequence). The CDR3 is 13 residues long. The CDR3 region is CASSTDRDQPQHF. CDR3 coding DNA: TGTGCCAGTAGTACGGACAGAGATCAGCCCCAGCATTTT.

V is TRBV27 and J is TRBJ1-1; D perhaps matches TRBD1 (5 bases). The CDR3 sequence is 13 residues long. The germline gives CDR1 MNHEY, CDR2 SMNVEV (reference sequence). Between the trimmed V and J ends, which lost 5 bases and 1 base, there was a span of 8 bases. CDR3 sequence reads: CASSLTGNTEAFF. The CDR3 DNA reads as TGTGCCAGCAGTCTCACAGGGAACACTGAAGCTTTCTTT.

V gene TRBV5-6 combines with J gene TRBJ1-1; D is unresolved. Germline V gene sequence: CDR1 SGHDT, CDR2 YYEEEE. The CDR3 is 11 residues long. Trimming left V 4 bases short and J 2 bases short, with 3 bases between. In DNA, the CDR3 is TGTGCCAGCAGCCGTAACACTGAAGCTTTCTTT. As protein: CASSRNTEAFF. Together with reference TRBV5-6 and TRBJ1-1, the CDR3 gives the full variable domain: DAGVTQSPTHLIKTRGQQVTLRCSPKSGHDTVSWYQQALGQGPQFIFQYYEEEERQRGNFPDRFSGHQFPNYSSELNVNALLLGDSALYLCASSRNTEAFFGQGTRLTVV.

The chain has TRBV18 and TRBJ1-2; D is perhaps TRBD1 (6 bases). CDR3 length: 14 amino acids. V lost 3 bases and J 1 base, leaving 9 bases between the germline ends. The germline V gene encodes CDR1 KGHSH and CDR2 LQKENI. CDR3 in DNA: TGTGCCAGCTCACCTGGACAGCGTAACTATGGCTACACCTTC. Translated: CASSPGQRNYGYTF.

V is TRBV9 and J is TRBJ1-2; D remains ambiguous. The V gene lost 3 bases and the J gene lost 3 bases, with 12 bases spanning the gap. Germline CDR1 SGDLS, CDR2 YYNGEE. The CDR3 is made up of 14 amino acids. DNA for the CDR3: TGTGCCAGCAGCGACACCCGGGGTTACTATGGCTACACCTTC. Protein: CASSDTRGYYGYTF.

This chain connects TRBV29-1 to TRBJ2-1; 7 nucleotides match TRBD1. The CDR3 is 13 amino acids. Germline V gene sequence: CDR1 SQVTM, CDR2 ANQGSEA. Trimming took 6 bases from V and 8 from J; bases not matched to a gene: 10. As DNA, the CDR3 is TGCAGCGTCCGACAGGGAAAGGGGGATGAGCAGTTCTTC. Translation: CSVRQGKGDEQFF.

This rearrangement joins TRBV29-1 to TRBJ2-7; 11 bases match TRBD1. The V gene's germline CDR1 is SQVTM and CDR2 ANQGSEA. CDR3 size: 15 residues. The junction had 8 bases not matched to a gene; V was cut back by 3 bases and J by 4 bases. CDR3 DNA sequence: TGCAGCGTTGAGGACCGGGACAGGGGGATATACGAGCAGTACTTC. Amino acids: CSVEDRDRGIYEQYF.